The 30 T cell receptor beta chains presented below share a single source sample, sequenced in a study of blood T cell repertoires in COVID-19. TCRdb's table, derived via immunoSEQ multiplex PCR, lists solely in-frame clones and lacks some. The data show 95,000 to 150,000 clones, with roughly 72% seen just once and more than 5.5% held by the top ten. Sequenced material: peripheral blood. All receptors derive from a man aged 55 to 70 with acute or convalescent COVID-19.

In this sample, this clone turned up many times. The chain is built from TRBV7-3 and TRBJ2-2; a weak D match, TRBD2 (7 bases). Trimming pared 8 bases from V and 8 bases from J, leaving 21 bases between. The germline V gene has CDR1 SGHTA and CDR2 FQGTGA. The CDR3 totals 15 residues. The CDR3 DNA sequence: TGTGCCAGCGGGGGGGGCCCCCCTTCAAAGGGGGAGCTGTTTTTT. Protein: CASGGGPPSKGELFF. Combining the CDR3 with reference TRBV7-3 and TRBJ2-2 gives the whole variable domain GAGVSQTPSNKVTEKGKYVELRCDPISGHTALYWYRQSLGQGPEFLIYFQGTGAADDSGLPNDRFFAVRPEGSVSTLKIQRTERGDSAVYLCASGGGPPSKGELFFGEGSRLTVL.

J is TRBJ1-2 and V is TRBV6-5, with 10 bases identical to TRBD1. Germline V gene data show CDR1 as MNHEY and CDR2 as SVGAGI. The CDR3 is 15 amino acids. Losses at the gene ends were 5 bases for V and 1 base for J; bases not matched to a gene: 4. CDR3 region: CASSRTGGDNYGYTF. The CDR3 nucleotides read TGTGCCAGCAGTAGGACAGGGGGGGATAACTATGGCTACACCTTC.

The V and J genes are TRBV6-5 and TRBJ1-5; D is uncertain. V gave up 5 bases and J gave up 0 bases, with 11 bases separating them. This CDR3 spans 15 amino acids. Per germline, CDR1 MNHEY and CDR2 SVGAGI. In nucleotides, the CDR3 is TGTGCCAGCAGTATCGTGCAGTTTAGCAATCAGCCCCAGCATTTT. Protein sequence: CASSIVQFSNQPQHF.

The V and J genes are TRBV21-1 and TRBJ1-2. TRBV21-1 is listed as a pseudogene. The CDR3 has 13 amino acids. CDR3 sequence: CASSRGLYYGYTF. In DNA form, the CDR3 reads TGTGCCAGCAGCCGGGGACTGTACTATGGCTACACCTTC.

This clone was recorded once. V and J are TRBV19 and TRBJ1-6; D might be TRBD1 (5 bases). This CDR3 region has 13 residues. V shed 1 base and J shed 10 bases, with 8 bases lying between them. Per germline, CDR1 LNHDA and CDR2 SQIVND (reference sequence). The CDR3 nucleotides read TGTGCCAGTAGTATAGGGGGCGCCTCACCCCTCCACTTT. Encoded protein: CASSIGGASPLHF.

The chain couples TRBV11-3 to TRBJ2-2; D is undetermined. The CDR3 is 11 amino acids. The V end was cut by 5 bases, the J end by 6 bases, with 4 bases between. Germline V gene data show CDR1 as SGHNT and CDR2 as YENEEA. The CDR3 DNA is TGTGCCAGCAGCCGGGCCGGGGAGCTGTTTTTT. This translates into CASSRAGELFF.

This chain links TRBV14 with TRBJ1-1; 7 nucleotides match TRBD1. The J segment lost 0 bases and the V segment lost 1 base, leaving 8 bases of the junction unmatched. Germline lookup yields CDR1 SGHDN and CDR2 FVKESK. The CDR3 runs to 17 residues. The CDR3 spells CASSQGWGQGVNTEAFF. The CDR3 DNA reads as TGTGCCAGCAGCCAAGGGTGGGGGCAGGGGGTGAACACTGAAGCTTTCTTT.

This chain joins TRBV6-5 and TRBJ1-1; maybe TRBD1 (6 bases). The CDR3 sequence is 12 residues long. Per the germline V gene, CDR1 is MNHEY and CDR2 is SVGAGI. V shed 11 bases and J shed 9 bases, with 19 bases lying between them. CDR3 DNA sequence: TGTGCCGCCGGCAGGGGAGCTTTCAAAGCTTTCTTT. It translates to CAAGRGAFKAFF.

The chain carries TRBV27 and TRBJ1-2; no firm D call. From germline, CDR1 is MNHEY and CDR2 SMNVEV (reference sequence). The CDR3 spans 15 residues. V was shortened by 6 bases and J by 4 bases, with 18 bases between the two germline ends. CDR3 loop: CASSSHSTSRYGYTF. DNA for the CDR3: TGTGCCAGCAGCTCCCACTCAACGTCACGCTATGGCTACACCTTC.

The chain employs TRBV24-1 and TRBJ2-5; possibly TRBD1 for D (5 bases). Germline CDR1 KGHDR, CDR2 SFDVKD. V dropped 7 bases and J dropped 4 bases, with 12 bases sitting between them. The CDR3 spans 13 residues. The CDR3 DNA is TGTGCCACCAGCGAACAGGCTGGAGAGACCCAGTACTTC. Amino acids: CATSEQAGETQYF.

The genes are TRBV5-1 and TRBJ2-4, with 11 bases aligning to TRBD1. V shed 4 bases, J shed 1 base, and the junction held 7 bases outside the gene matches. Germline loops: CDR1 SGHRS, CDR2 YFSETQ. The CDR3 is 17 residues long. The CDR3 loop is CASSQNGDRGAKNIQYF. Written as DNA, the CDR3 is TGCGCCAGCAGCCAAAATGGGGACAGGGGGGCCAAAAACATTCAGTACTTC.

A few counts support this clone. J is TRBJ1-5 and V is TRBV5-1, with 7 positions matching TRBD1. V lost 4 bases and J lost 4; bases outside the gene matches: 2. The CDR3 runs to 13 residues. The V gene's germline CDR1 is SGHRS and CDR2 YFSETQ. CDR3 bases: TGCGCCAGCAGCCCACAGGGGAATCAGCCCCAGCATTTT. Translated, it gives CASSPQGNQPQHF.

J is TRBJ2-3 and V is TRBV7-3, with D possibly being TRBD1 (6 bases). The CDR3 extends over 14 amino acids. The V gene lost 6 bases and the J gene lost 2 bases, with 12 bases spanning the gap. Germline V gives CDR1 SGHTA, CDR2 FQGTGA. The chain's CDR3 is CASRWGLNTDTQYF. DNA for the CDR3: TGTGCCAGCAGGTGGGGGCTCAACACAGATACGCAGTATTTT.

This clone has just a few counts. The V call is TRBV21-1, the J call TRBJ1-2. TRBV21-1 is termed a pseudogene. CDR3 size: 12 residues. CDR3 sequence (DNA): TGTGCCAGGACCTATGGGAGTTATGGCTACACCTTC. This gives the protein CARTYGSYGYTF.

The V gene is TRBV5-4, the J gene TRBJ1-4; 7 nucleotides align to TRBD1. The J segment lost 1 base and the V segment lost 1 base, leaving 7 bases of the junction unmatched. Per the germline V gene, CDR1 is SGHNT and CDR2 is YYREEE (reference sequence). This CDR3 spans 17 amino acids. CDR3 DNA: TGTGCCAGCAGCTTGAGAGAGGGGGCCGGAACTAATGAAAAACTGTTTTTT. This encodes CASSLREGAGTNEKLFF.

The sample holds one count of this clone. This chain connects TRBV9 to TRBJ2-3; possibly TRBD2 for D (5 bases). There are 14 residues in the CDR3. V lost 0 bases, J lost 2 bases, and 7 bases lay in between. Germline V gene sequence: CDR1 SGDLS, CDR2 YYNGEE. CDR3 sequence (DNA): TGTGCCAGCAGCGTAGGAGCGGACACAGATACGCAGTATTTT. Translating it yields CASSVGADTDTQYF.

The rearrangement joins TRBV21-1 to TRBJ2-3; the D call TRBD2 from the table was never checked on the DNA. TRBV21-1 counts as a pseudogene. The CDR3 totals 21 residues. This CDR3 reads CASSKGLKGRGLETSTDTQYF. DNA for the CDR3: TGTGCCAGCAGCAAAGGTCTAAAGGGTCGGGGACTCGAAACTAGCACAGATACGCAGTATTTT.

The gene calls are TRBV6-5 and TRBJ1-2; 7 bases are a match to TRBD1. Germline V gene lookup returns CDR1 MNHEY and CDR2 SVGAGI. This CDR3 has 14 amino acids. V lost 2 bases, J lost 4 bases, and 4 bases stayed unmatched. CDR3 nucleotides: TGTGCCAGCAGTTACCCCGGGACAGCCTATGGCTACACCTTC. Protein: CASSYPGTAYGYTF.

CDR3 bases: TGTGCCAGTACCCTCGGGACAGCACTGAACACCGGGGAGCTGTTTTTT. Its translation: CASTLGTALNTGELFF. This chain uses TRBV19 with TRBJ2-2; 7 nucleotides agree with TRBD1. This CDR3 region has 16 residues. Per germline, CDR1 LNHDA and CDR2 SQIVND (reference sequence). The trim removed 7 bases at V and 1 base at J, leaving 9 bases unmatched.

The gene calls are TRBV6-5 and TRBJ1-2, with D uncertain. V shed 6 bases and J shed 4 bases, with 12 bases lying between them. The CDR3 runs 13 residues. Germline assignment: CDR1 MNHEY and CDR2 SVGAGI. CDR3 loop: CASRTERIYGYTF. The CDR3 nucleotides read TGTGCCAGCAGGACGGAGCGGATCTATGGCTACACCTTC.

The chain has TRBV7-3 and TRBJ2-1, with 8 bases lining up with TRBD2. With 5 bases clipped from V and 2 bases from J, the junction kept 8 bases outside the gene matches. The CDR3 contains 16 residues. The germline V gene encodes CDR1 SGHTA and CDR2 FQGTGA. CDR3 loop: CASSPFTGGPYNEQFF. CDR3 in DNA: TGTGCCAGCAGCCCGTTTACGGGGGGGCCCTACAATGAGCAGTTCTTC.

This chain uses TRBV11-2 with TRBJ1-2, with a weak D call TRBD1 (6 bases). CDR1 and CDR2 from the germline V gene are SGHAT and FQNNGV. The CDR3 covers 15 residues. Trimming pared 3 bases from V and 4 bases from J, leaving 15 bases between. CDR3 sequence (DNA): TGTGCCAGCAGCTTCGGCGGACAGAATATCTATGGCTACACCTTC. Amino acid sequence: CASSFGGQNIYGYTF.

The chain carries TRBV7-8 and TRBJ2-3, with 13 bases that match TRBD2. The length of the CDR3 is 19 residues. V lost 5 bases to trimming and J lost 6 bases; unmatched junction nucleotides: 17. Per the germline V gene, CDR1 is SGHVS and CDR2 is FQNEAQ. The CDR3 DNA reads TGTGCCAGCAGCCCCCGTAGCCGACTACTAGCGGGAGGGGAGGATACGCAGTATTTT. Translating gives CASSPRSRLLAGGEDTQYF.

The chain links TRBV4-1 to TRBJ2-7; the D gene is possibly TRBD2 (6 bases). V was pared by 3 bases and J by 1 base, with 7 bases between. This CDR3 region has 13 residues. In germline, CDR1 is MGHRA, CDR2 YSYEKL. In DNA form, the CDR3 reads TGCGCCAGCAGCCACGGAGGGTCCTACGAGCAGTACTTC. This encodes CASSHGGSYEQYF.

Concerning this clone itself: Other DNA sequences within the sample encode an identical CDR3. The V call is TRBV24-1, the J call TRBJ1-3; no definite D call. CDR1 is KGHDR and CDR2 is SFDVKD in the germline V gene. The germline V and J ends were trimmed by 0 bases and 3 bases, with 2 bases remaining between them. The CDR3 contains 13 residues. The chain's CDR3 is CATSDLRGNTIYF. The DNA for the CDR3 is TGTGCCACCAGTGATTTGCGTGGAAACACCATATATTTT.

This sequence joins TRBV21-1 and TRBJ2-1; the table's D call, TRBD2, has no DNA check behind it. TRBV21-1 is assigned pseudogene status. This CDR3 is 16 amino acids long. The CDR3 nucleotides are TGTGCCAGCAGTGTAACAGCGGCGGCTTGCTACAATGAGCAGTTCTTC. It encodes CASSVTAAACYNEQFF.

The J gene is TRBJ2-5, the V gene TRBV11-2; 8 nucleotides align to TRBD2. Per germline, CDR1 SGHAT and CDR2 FQNNGV. V gave up 6 bases and J gave up 4 bases; unmatched junction bases: 10. The CDR3 extends over 15 amino acids. The CDR3 sequence is CASSKTGGAGETQYF. The DNA of the CDR3 is TGTGCCAGCAGTAAAACCGGGGGGGCCGGAGAGACCCAGTACTTC.

The CDR3 bases are TGCGCCAGCAGCCAAGAAGACAGGGATACTCAGCCCCAGCATTTT. This sequence encodes CASSQEDRDTQPQHF. The V call is TRBV4-1, the J call TRBJ1-5; 7 bases match TRBD1. The CDR3 loop spans 15 amino acids. The junction had 5 bases not matched to a gene; V was cut back by 0 bases and J by 6 bases. Germline-derived CDR1 and CDR2 are MGHRA and YSYEKL.

This chain joins TRBV5-1 and TRBJ2-7; TRBD2 might be the D (5 bases). V was shortened by 0 bases and J by 4 bases, with 14 bases between the two germline ends. The CDR3 covers 15 residues. From germline, CDR1 is SGHRS and CDR2 YFSETQ. Here the CDR3 reads CASSLAASSQYEQYF. The CDR3 nucleotides read TGCGCCAGCAGCTTGGCCGCTAGCTCCCAATACGAGCAGTACTTC.

This clone was seen many times. The chain joins TRBV5-1 to TRBJ2-1; 7 bases fit TRBD1. The CDR3 spans 15 residues. V lost 6 bases, J lost 2 bases, and 8 bases stayed unmatched. Germline V CDR1 and CDR2: SGHRS, YFSETQ. This CDR3 is CASTEGQGAYNEQFF. In DNA form, the CDR3 reads TGCGCCAGCACCGAGGGGCAGGGGGCCTACAATGAGCAGTTCTTC.